This TCR beta chain was sequenced for a study of cytomegalovirus exposure and HLA in healthy donors. Study-wide findings and caveats: It was reported that the classifier diagnosed cytomegalovirus status with high specificity and sensitivity in both the original and validation cohorts.

The study drew the donors from its approximately 110-subject validation cohort, separate from the 666-subject first cohort. Trimming cost V 0 bases and J 7 bases; bases outside gene matches: 3. CDR1 and CDR2 from the germline V gene are SGHNT and YYREEE (reference sequence). This CDR3 is built from 15 residues. Generated by immunoSEQ multiplex PCR, the TCRdb table keeps only in-frame clones and is missing some. The table records about 98,000 clones, roughly 90% of them present only once. Turning to this clone: Its target is not known.

This sequence was found in a young man in good health and CMV-seropositive. The V and J genes are TRBV5-4 and TRBJ2-1, with 11 bases matching TRBD2. Source material: PBMCs. In DNA form, the CDR3 reads TGTGCCAGCAGCTTGGAACTAGCGGGAGTGAATGAGCAGTTCTTC. Protein: CASSLELAGVNEQFF.